The 5 T cell receptor beta chains given below trace back to one sample, sequenced in a study of neurological immune-mediated disorders. TCRdb processed the 5' RACE reads anew with MiXCR; each CDR3 protein has one entry. This sample carries 25,000 to 35,000 distinct CDR3 sequences, over 1.2% of them seen once, and the ten largest clones take about 9.3%. Sequencing was carried out using PBMCs. The receptors shown here come from a woman younger than 45 with multiple sclerosis.

This clonotype was observed many times. The V call is TRBV20-1, the J call TRBJ1-2, with 7 bases matching TRBD1. CDR3 size: 15 residues. Trimming cost V 6 bases and J 1 base; bases outside gene matches: 11. In germline, CDR1 is DFQATT, CDR2 SNEGSKA (reference sequence). DNA of the CDR3: TGCAGTGCAACGTCCGACAGGGCCGGTAACTATGGCTACACCTTC. It is translated as CSATSDRAGNYGYTF.

This clonotype has a count of ten or more. The gene calls are TRBV7-9 and TRBJ2-3; D is ambiguous. The CDR3 contains 15 residues. V was shortened by 8 bases and J by 0 bases, with 15 bases between the two germline ends. Germline-derived CDR1 and CDR2 are SEHNR and FQNEAQ (reference sequence). This CDR3 reads CASPPSHSSTDTQYF. CDR3 sequence (DNA): TGTGCCAGCCCACCCAGTCACTCTAGCACAGATACGCAGTATTTT.

This clonotype appeared many times. V gene TRBV20-1 combines with J gene TRBJ2-7; 8 bases are shared with TRBD1. CDR3 length: 14 amino acids. The V gene end was trimmed by 5 bases and the J gene end by 1 base; junction bases not matched to a gene: 7. Germline V gene data show CDR1 as DFQATT and CDR2 as SNEGSKA (reference sequence). CDR3 sequence: CSAQRTGRSYEQYF. The CDR3 DNA reads TGCAGTGCTCAAAGGACAGGGCGTTCCTACGAGCAGTACTTC.

This clonotype was counted ten times or more. This chain joins TRBV2 and TRBJ2-7; D gene unclear. The ends were cut back, 1 base at V and 2 bases at J, with 9 bases in the middle. CDR3 length: 14 residues. Germline CDR1 and CDR2: SNHLY and FYNNEI. The CDR3 bases are TGTGCCAGCAGTGAAGGGCTGGGGACCTACGAGCAGTACTTC. It yields the protein CASSEGLGTYEQYF.

The table lists this clonotype with a few counts. Compared with germline, one end of the junction differs, possibly owing to a read error. The chain uses TRBV7-6 and TRBJ1-6; D might be TRBD1 (5 bases). In germline, CDR1 is SGHVS, CDR2 FNYEAQ. The CDR3 runs to 14 residues. CDR3 amino acids: CASSLVGTNSPLNF. In nucleotides, the CDR3 is TGTGCCAGCAGCTTAGTAGGGACCAATTCACCCCTCAACTTT.